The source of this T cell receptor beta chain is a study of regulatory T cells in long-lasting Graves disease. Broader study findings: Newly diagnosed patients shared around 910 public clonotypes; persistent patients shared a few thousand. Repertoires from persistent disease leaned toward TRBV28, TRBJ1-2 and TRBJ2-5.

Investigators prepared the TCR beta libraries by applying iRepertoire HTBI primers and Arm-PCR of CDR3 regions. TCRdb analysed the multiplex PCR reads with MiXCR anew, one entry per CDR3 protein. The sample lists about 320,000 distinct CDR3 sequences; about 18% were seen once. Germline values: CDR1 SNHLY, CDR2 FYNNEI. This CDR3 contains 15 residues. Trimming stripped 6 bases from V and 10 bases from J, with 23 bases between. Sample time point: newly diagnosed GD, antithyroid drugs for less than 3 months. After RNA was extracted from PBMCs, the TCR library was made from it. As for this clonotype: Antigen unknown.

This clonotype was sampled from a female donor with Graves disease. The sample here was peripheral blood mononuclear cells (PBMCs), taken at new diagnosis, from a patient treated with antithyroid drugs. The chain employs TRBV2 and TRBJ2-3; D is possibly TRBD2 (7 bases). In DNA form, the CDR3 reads TGTGCCAGCAGGAGGCAAGGGGGGGTTTATAACGCGCAGTATTTT. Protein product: CASRRQGGVYNAQYF.